The T cell receptor (beta chain) described here comes from a study of blood T cells in healthy people across ages. Study-level information: About one barcoded beta molecule per two T cells was the capture yield of template switching.

General study points: Age showed a roughly linear inverse relationship with TCR beta diversity per million T cells. Long-lived donors exceeded aged donors in naive CD4+ cells and diversity.

A second PCR, run for about 7 to 11 cycles, used a sample-barcoded 5' primer plus a J-beta primer mix. TCRdb re-called the 5' RACE reads with MiXCR, one entry per CDR3 protein. Here the sample spans roughly 1.5 million distinct CDR3 sequences, 40% to 45% being singletons. The CDR3 sequence is 14 residues long. Germline lookup yields CDR1 KGHDR and CDR2 SFDVKD. The junction had 6 bases not matched to a gene; V was cut back by 5 bases and J by 8 bases. Donors each provided around 10 milliliters of peripheral blood. This clonotype appeared a few times. Its target is unknown. The sample taken for sequencing was blood. This TCR was recovered from a woman between 18 and 30 years old in good health. The rearrangement uses TRBV24-1 and TRBJ2-1, with 9 bases identical to TRBD1. DNA for the CDR3: TGTGCCACCAGTGTCGGACAGGGGTTCGATGAGCAGTTCTTC. Translated, it gives CATSVGQGFDEQFF.